This T cell receptor beta chain was documented in a study of T cells after yellow fever vaccination. At least ten counts were recorded for this clonotype. Its target is not known. In TCRdb, the 5' RACE reads were re-called with MiXCR into one record per CDR3 protein. Of 300,000 to 350,000 distinct CDR3 sequences listed, 3% to 4.5% were seen once; the top ten hold approximately 24%. The study, taken as a whole, reports: Although the secondary response was weaker, it peaked faster, at day 5 versus 15.

The CDR3 covers 17 residues. CDR1 is LGHNA and CDR2 is YSLEER in the germline V gene. The V and J ends lost 1 base and 0 bases respectively, with 12 bases between them. The clonotype originates from a young man who received the YFV17D yellow fever vaccine. Sequences were derived from PBMCs, sampled 5 days after the yellow fever booster vaccination. The chain uses TRBV4-3 and TRBJ1-4, with D possibly TRBD1 on 6 matching bases. CDR3 sequence reads: CASSQVRGETTNEKLFF. The CDR3 DNA reads as TGCGCCAGCAGCCAAGTTAGGGGGGAAACAACTAATGAAAAACTGTTTTTT.